This T cell receptor beta chain was identified during a study of blood T cell repertoires in COVID-19. Sequenced by immunoSEQ multiplex PCR; TCRdb stores in-frame clones only, minus some. The repertoire has a few hundred thousand clones, approximately 86% of them found once; the top ten carry about 3.4%. The sample consisted of peripheral blood. The TCR was taken from a woman aged 18-29 years with acute or convalescent COVID-19.

The CDR3 DNA reads TGTGCCAGCAGTTACGTGTCCGGGTTAAATTCACCCCTCCACTTT. It yields the protein CASSYVSGLNSPLHF. The V call is TRBV6-5, the J call TRBJ1-6, with D unresolved. This CDR3 contains 15 residues. Trimming left V 2 bases short and J 7 bases short, with 12 bases between. CDR1 is MNHEY and CDR2 is SVGAGI in the germline V gene.